One and the same sample provided the 14 T cell receptor beta chains below, sequenced in a study of cytomegalovirus exposure and HLA in healthy donors. PCR employed 60 Vbeta and 13 Jbeta primers. Method: immunoSEQ multiplex PCR; TCRdb's copy keeps in-frame clones and lacks some. The sample consists of fewer than 250,000 clones, 70% to 90% of them appearing once. What was sequenced was PBMCs. These TCRs come from a woman in her late teens or twenties in good health and CMV-seronegative.

This rearrangement joins TRBV5-8 to TRBJ2-7, with TRBD2 matching over 10 bases. The CDR3 is made up of 16 amino acids. The germline V gene encodes CDR1 SGHTS and CDR2 YDEGEE. The trim removed 1 base at V and 0 bases at J, leaving 4 bases unmatched. The CDR3 bases are TGTGCCAGCAGCTTGTTTCTAGCGGGGGCCTCCTACGAGCAGTACTTC. Translation gives CASSLFLAGASYEQYF.

The chain links TRBV19 to TRBJ1-1, with TRBD1 as a possible D gene (5 bases). This CDR3 has 16 residues. The germline CDR1 and CDR2 sequences are LNHDA and SQIVND (reference sequence). With 2 bases removed from V and 3 bases from J, the gap between germline ends came to 16 bases. The CDR3 reads CASSISLGGGDTEAFF. In nucleotides, the CDR3 is TGTGCCAGTAGTATATCCCTCGGCGGGGGGGACACTGAAGCTTTCTTT.

The rearrangement links TRBV2 to TRBJ2-3; TRBD2 matches 8 bases. The germline gives CDR1 SNHLY, CDR2 FYNNEI. Trimming at V came to 8 bases and at J to 5 bases, leaving 15 bases not matched to a gene. There are 16 residues in the CDR3. CDR3 loop: CASSPGGRTRGDTQYF. The CDR3 DNA follows: TGTGCCAGCTCCCCGGGGGGGAGAACTAGAGGAGATACGCAGTATTTT. Combining the CDR3 with reference TRBV2 and TRBJ2-3 gives the whole variable domain EPEVTQTPSHQVTQMGQEVILRCVPISNHLYFYWYRQILGQKVEFLVSFYNNEISEKSEIFDDQFSVERPDGSNFTLKIRSTKLEDSAMYFCASSPGGRTRGDTQYFGPGTRLTVL.

The V and J genes are TRBV10-3 and TRBJ1-2, with 10 bases aligning to TRBD1. The CDR3 has 14 amino acids. Germline V gene sequence: CDR1 ENHRY, CDR2 SYGVKD. Trimming at V came to 1 base and at J to 5 bases, leaving 1 base not matched to a gene. The CDR3 here is CAISEWTGGYGYTF. CDR3 nucleotides: TGTGCCATCAGTGAGTGGACAGGGGGTTATGGCTACACCTTC.

The rearrangement joins TRBV7-2 to TRBJ2-1; a possible D gene is TRBD1 (6 bases). The length of the CDR3 is 15 residues. Germline V gives CDR1 SGHTA, CDR2 FQGNSA. V was trimmed by 3 bases and J by 0 bases, leaving 9 bases between them. CDR3 nucleotide sequence: TGTGCCAGCAGCTTCCTCAGGGGCTCCTACAATGAGCAGTTCTTC. Residues: CASSFLRGSYNEQFF.

The chain employs TRBV30 and TRBJ2-1; 7 bases are shared with TRBD2. Unmatched junction bases numbered 7, after V lost 5 bases and J lost 0 bases. CDR3 length: 15 residues. Germline lookup yields CDR1 GTSNPN and CDR2 SVGIG (reference sequence). The CDR3 DNA is TGTGCCTGGGGGGAGGGGTCGAGCTCCTACAATGAGCAGTTCTTC. Its protein product is CAWGEGSSSYNEQFF.

Remarks on this clone: Likely a read error: the CDR3 ends without its conserved phenylalanine or tryptophan. It is unclear where the CDR3 begins or ends on the DNA, so no DNA is shown, and the CDR3 is as TCRdb lists it. The chain combines TRBV7-9 with TRBJ2-4; TRBD1 is the table's D call and was not checked against the DNA. With termini counted, the CDR3 has 14 amino acids. Germline assignment: CDR1 SEHNR and CDR2 FQNEAQ (reference sequence). CDR3 amino acids: CASTSDRGGGSLKV.

The chain recombines TRBV11-2 with TRBJ2-2; 10 bases fit TRBD1. The V segment lost 3 bases and the J segment 6 bases; nucleotides outside the gene matches: 4. This CDR3 has 15 residues. Per germline, CDR1 SGHAT and CDR2 FQNNGV. The CDR3 DNA reads as TGTGCCAGCAGCTTCTCCGGACAGGGGGCCGGGGAGCTGTTTTTT. Translation: CASSFSGQGAGELFF.

V is TRBV4-1 and J is TRBJ2-7; D call uncertain. This CDR3 region has 14 residues. Trimming took off 1 base at V and 3 bases at J, with 10 bases between the two ends. From germline, CDR1 is MGHRA and CDR2 YSYEKL. The CDR3 nucleotides read TGCGCCAGCAGCCAAGGTGTCAGAGGCTACGAGCAGTACTTC. This encodes CASSQGVRGYEQYF.

The J gene is TRBJ1-1, the V gene TRBV14, with D possibly being TRBD1 (5 bases). Germline values: CDR1 SGHDN, CDR2 FVKESK. The CDR3 has 15 residues. V gave up 1 base and J gave up 3 bases, with 12 bases separating them. The CDR3 is CASSQVGGAYTEAFF. Written as DNA, the CDR3 is TGTGCCAGCAGCCAAGTTGGAGGGGCTTACACTGAAGCTTTCTTT.

This sequence joins TRBV7-2 and TRBJ1-3, with 9 bases that match TRBD1. The length of the CDR3 is 17 residues. The trim removed 2 bases at V and 4 bases at J, leaving 9 bases unmatched. Germline V lookup: CDR1 SGHTA, CDR2 FQGNSA. The CDR3 DNA reads TGTGCCAGCAGCTTAATCCCACTGACAGGGGGGGGAAACACCATATATTTT. Amino acid sequence: CASSLIPLTGGGNTIYF.

The V and J genes are TRBV28 and TRBJ2-7; D might be TRBD1 (6 bases). V was trimmed by 5 bases and J by 3 bases, leaving 14 bases between them. The germline V gene has CDR1 MDHEN and CDR2 SYDVKM. The CDR3 length is 14 residues. CDR3: CASSPPPDSYEQYF. The CDR3 nucleotides are TGTGCCAGCAGTCCTCCCCCGGACAGCTACGAGCAGTACTTC. The full variable domain, with the rest looked up from reference TRBV28 and TRBJ2-7, is DVKVTQSSRYLVKRTGEKVFLECVQDMDHENMFWYRQDPGLGLRLIYFSYDVKMKEKGDIPEGYSVSREKKERFSLILESASTNQTSMYLCASSPPPDSYEQYFGPGTRLTVT.

This rearrangement joins TRBV18 to TRBJ1-5; D perhaps matches TRBD1 (5 bases). The germline V gene has CDR1 KGHSH and CDR2 LQKENI. V was clipped by 6 bases and J by 3 bases, with 15 bases between them. The CDR3 extends over 15 amino acids. The CDR3 DNA reads TGTGCCAGCTCTCCATCCAGGGCGGACAATCAGCCCCAGCATTTT. Translated, it gives CASSPSRADNQPQHF.

The chain is built from TRBV4-1 and TRBJ1-4; TRBD1 matches at 10 bases. The CDR3 spans 17 residues. V shed 8 bases, J shed 0 bases, and the junction held 9 bases outside the gene matches. The germline V gene encodes CDR1 MGHRA and CDR2 YSYEKL. This CDR3 reads CASYRDRGRATNEKLFF. CDR3 DNA: TGCGCCAGCTACCGGGACAGGGGCCGTGCAACTAATGAAAAACTGTTTTTT.